These 14 T cell receptor beta chains were all obtained from the same sample, sequenced in a study of blood T cells in healthy people across ages. A second about 7 to 11 cycle PCR used barcoded and J-beta primers. TCRdb reprocessed the 5' RACE reads with MiXCR, giving one entry per CDR3 protein. The sample comprises around 2 million distinct CDR3 sequences, about two fifths of which are singletons, and 20% to 25% rests with the top ten. The sample comprised blood. The receptors stem from a human donor in good health.

The chain joins TRBV4-1 to TRBJ2-1; 7 nucleotides align to TRBD1. The germline V gene encodes CDR1 MGHRA and CDR2 YSYEKL. Trimming removed 6 bases from V and 1 base from J; junction bases left unmatched: 9. This CDR3 has 16 amino acids. CDR3 loop: CASRPTGTLSYNEQFF. CDR3 DNA: TGCGCCAGCAGACCGACAGGGACCCTTTCCTACAATGAGCAGTTCTTC.

This clonotype was seen only a few times. This chain uses TRBV25-1 with TRBJ1-5; 10 bases agree with TRBD1. From germline, CDR1 is MGHDK and CDR2 SYGVNS. The CDR3 is made up of 15 amino acids. Losses at the gene ends were 2 bases for V and 2 bases for J; bases not matched to a gene: 0. The CDR3 region is CASSEGTGGNQPQHF. CDR3 nucleotides: TGTGCCAGCAGTGAAGGGACAGGGGGCAATCAGCCCCAGCATTTT.

This clonotype was picked up a small number of times. This sequence joins TRBV5-8 and TRBJ1-4, with D hard to call. This CDR3 is 15 amino acids long. CDR1 and CDR2 (germline): SGHTS, YDEGEE. Trimming cost V 0 bases and J 7 bases, with 13 bases left between them. CDR3 in amino acids: CASSLAAAGREKLFF. In nucleotides, the CDR3 is TGTGCCAGCAGCTTGGCCGCGGCCGGACGTGAAAAACTGTTTTTT.

Details on this clonotype: A read error may account for a junction end that differs from germline. The rearrangement uses TRBV11-2 and TRBJ1-2; D unclear. Germline V gives CDR1 SGHAT, CDR2 FQNNGV. This CDR3 has 15 amino acids. CDR3 DNA: TGTGCCAGCAGCCCCCGGGCAGGAGGACGCTATGGCCACACCTTC. This gives the protein CASSPRAGGRYGHTF.

This clonotype turned up a few times. This rearrangement joins TRBV29-1 to TRBJ2-1; 8 nucleotides line up with TRBD2. CDR1 and CDR2 from the germline V gene are SQVTM and ANQGSEA. J gave up 4 bases and V 4 bases, and 6 bases lay outside the gene matches. The CDR3 has 14 residues. The CDR3 DNA sequence: TGCAGCGTTGTACTAGCGGTGAAATACAATGAGCAGTTCTTC. It encodes CSVVLAVKYNEQFF.

The V and J genes are TRBV20-1 and TRBJ1-1, with D possibly being TRBD1 (6 bases). CDR1 is DFQATT and CDR2 is SNEGSKA in the germline V gene (reference sequence). The V gene lost 3 bases and the J gene lost 3 bases, with 14 bases spanning the gap. The CDR3 loop spans 14 amino acids. CDR3 region: CSARDRIMYTEAFF. The CDR3 region has the DNA TGCAGTGCTAGGGACAGAATAATGTACACTGAAGCTTTCTTT.

The CDR3 DNA reads as TGCGCCAGCAGCCAGGGATGGACTAGCGGGAGCACAGATACGCAGTATTTT. Its protein product is CASSQGWTSGSTDTQYF. The chain has TRBV4-1 and TRBJ2-3; 11 bases agree with TRBD2. The CDR3 is 17 amino acids. V dropped 3 bases and J dropped 0; count of bases not matched to a gene: 5. In germline, CDR1 is MGHRA, CDR2 YSYEKL.

The J gene is TRBJ2-2, the V gene TRBV30; D not certain. The CDR3 loop spans 10 amino acids. CDR1 is GTSNPN, CDR2 SVGIG, per germline (reference sequence). V lost 2 bases to trimming and J lost 9 bases, with 4 bases between them. In DNA, the CDR3 is TGTGCCTGGAGTAGGAGGGAGCTGTTTTTT. Translated, it gives CAWSRRELFF.

This chain connects TRBV9 to TRBJ1-4; D not certain. V lost 1 base and J lost 7, with 14 bases in between. The CDR3 runs 15 residues. Germline CDR1 SGDLS, CDR2 YYNGEE. CDR3 DNA: TGTGCCAGCAGCGTACGACCTATAACGGGTGAAAAACTGTTTTTT. As protein: CASSVRPITGEKLFF.

This clonotype was picked up a small number of times. V is TRBV5-1 and J is TRBJ2-4; TRBD2 matches 7 bases. This CDR3 spans 14 amino acids. CDR1 and CDR2 from the germline V gene are SGHRS and YFSETQ. V trimming: 1 base; J trimming: 13 bases; junction bases outside the gene matches: 11. CDR3 DNA: TGCGCCAGCAGCTTGAGTCTCAGTGCGGGGGAGCAGTACTTC. Protein sequence: CASSLSLSAGEQYF.

The genes are TRBV12-3 or TRBV12-4 and TRBJ1-1; the match to TRBD1 covers 9 bases. With 6 bases clipped from V and 1 base from J, the junction kept 9 bases outside the gene matches. The CDR3 covers 16 residues. CDR3 loop: CASSFKPGQGNTEAFF. CDR3 coding DNA: TGTGCCAGCAGCTTTAAACCGGGACAGGGGAACACTGAAGCTTTCTTT.

This clonotype was counted only a few times. V usage is TRBV24-1 and J usage is TRBJ2-5; a possible D gene is TRBD2 (7 bases). CDR1 is KGHDR and CDR2 is SFDVKD in the germline V gene. V lost 5 bases, J lost 4 bases, and 16 bases lay in between. CDR3 length: 15 residues. The CDR3 loop reads CATSAARGAGETQYF. CDR3 nucleotides: TGTGCCACCAGTGCCGCTCGGGGGGCAGGAGAGACCCAGTACTTC.

About this clonotype: A read error may be the cause here, since a much bigger clone is one base away. The chain joins TRBV20-1 to TRBJ2-7; tentatively, D is TRBD1 (6 bases). CDR3 size: 12 residues. Trimming cost V 5 bases and J 7 bases, with 15 bases left between them. The germline gives CDR1 DFQATT, CDR2 SNEGSKA (reference sequence). Here the CDR3 DNA reads TGCAGTGCTGTGTTCCCAGGGGCAGAGCAGTACTTC. This translates into CSAVFPGAEQYF.

The V and J genes are TRBV5-1 and TRBJ2-5; 8 bases map to TRBD2. Trimming cost V 6 bases and J 0 bases; bases outside gene matches: 13. CDR3 length: 17 residues. CDR1 and CDR2 (germline): SGHRS, YFSETQ. The CDR3 DNA sequence: TGCGCCAGCAACCCGTCGGGGAGCGGGGGCAACCAAGAGACCCAGTACTTC. Amino acid sequence: CASNPSGSGGNQETQYF.